The sample holds many counts of the clone carrying this TCR beta chain. Its antigen is still unknown. Expressed TCRB transcripts were sequenced after all isolated RNA was converted to cDNA. The table came from immunoSEQ multiplex PCR; TCRdb's copy has only in-frame clones and leaves some out. The top ten clones hold about 0.63% of a sample with about 370,000 clones, over 9% of them seen once. CDR1 is SNHLY, CDR2 FYNNEI, per germline. V gave up 2 bases and J gave up 2 bases, with 10 bases separating them. The CDR3 totals 15 residues. This sample was taken from a study of beta chain features in type 1 diabetes. The authors sorted CD4+ naive, central memory, regulatory and stem cell-like memory cells via CD45RO/CCR7/CD25/CD127/CD95/CD27. Regarding the study as a whole: Any HLA-type effect on TCRB rearrangement remained unresolved here. All four CD4+ subsets of Type 1 diabetes patients contained TCRB CDR3s that were moderately but significantly shorter. PCR, the amplification step, might favor shorter templates, equally in patients and controls. In the patient group, naive, central memory and Treg TCRB repertoires seemed more alike than in the healthy donor group.

Sequencing input: central memory CD4+ T cells from blood. This receptor was obtained from a man in his thirties or forties with type 1 diabetes. The V and J genes are TRBV2 and TRBJ2-1; unclear D gene. The CDR3 DNA is TGTGCCAGCAGTGAATCGGCGGTACCCTACAATGAGCAGTTCTTC. Amino acid sequence: CASSESAVPYNEQFF.